Listed below are T cell receptor beta chains from one sample, sequenced in a study of metastatic and nonmetastatic thyroid tumors. Via MiXCR, TCRdb re-called the PCR reads. The table lists 30,000 to 40,000 clones, about 20% of them singletons. Sequenced sample: tumor tissue. Receptor source: a male donor with papillary thyroid cancer or a benign thyroid nodule (not recorded which). Some clones in this sample may be carry-over from other donors' samples. The conserved cysteine and the conserved F or W are not part of the CDR3 here.

TRBJ2-5,TRBV28,ASSLPGLVGAIIGQENQY
TRBJ2-7,TRBV6-1,ARRSHSYEQS
TRBJ2-1,TRBV7-8,ASSRAGSYEQF
TRBJ2-3,TRBV27,ASSLSGHPGDTQY
TRBJ1-5,TRBV10-3,AISGGTGQPQH
TRBJ2-3,TRBV6-5,ASSYPSQRAGAPDTQY
TRBJ2-1,TRBV19,ASSIYLTSFYEQF
NA,TRBV30,AWISGVGEQF
TRBJ2-3,TRBV4-3,ASSQAASLTSTDTQY
TRBJ2-7,TRBV27,ASMSGIYEQY
TRBJ2-7,TRBV12-3/TRBV12-4,ASSFRQIEQY
TRBJ2-1,TRBV6-2/TRBV6-3,VSRGLISHNEQF
TRBJ2-3,TRBV7-6,ASSLRRGYSSTDTQY
TRBJ2-3,TRBV5-4,ASSLGWADTRY
TRBJ1-6,TRBV7-9,ASSLDSPLH
TRBJ1-4,TRBV6-2/TRBV6-3,ASSYLGPNNEKLF
TRBJ1-5,TRBV6-1,ASSVGANQPQH
TRBJ2-3,TRBV10-3,AISEWGASDTQY
TRBJ2-5,TRBV20-1,SARSPSGNSQETQY
TRBJ1-6,TRBV9,ASSVGGFDSPLH
TRBJ2-1,TRBV27,ASSRDRVNAYNEQF
TRBJ2-1,TRBV5-6,ASSSRTSGSHEQF
TRBJ2-1,TRBV11-1,ASSFVYTRFRGYNEQF
TRBJ2-3,TRBV6-1,ASRLGGGTDTQY
TRBJ2-6,TRBV19,ASGSWGTSGANVLT
TRBJ1-2,TRBV30,AWSSTANYGYT
TRBJ2-3,TRBV6-1,ASSEATSGDTDTQY
TRBJ2-7,TRBV20-1,SARVGGGADEQY
TRBJ1-2,TRBV20-1,SARLGSNYGYT
TRBJ2-7,TRBV18,ASSPGVSSIQPYEQY
TRBJ2-2,TRBV20-1,SASVAGGPSGELF
TRBJ2-1,TRBV11-2,ASSTGGTESNEQF
TRBJ2-7,TRBV28,ASSGGQGARQFPYEQY
TRBJ2-7,TRBV7-8,ASSLAPGLAGYEQY
TRBJ2-7,TRBV5-4,ASSRGTSATQY
TRBJ2-1,TRBV19,ASSSGLAGVFHEQF
TRBJ1-2,TRBV6-1,ASSLVVSGYT
TRBJ2-1,TRBV5-1,ASSQGLAVYNEQF
TRBJ2-7,TRBV4-3,ASSQDRGTFGSYEQY
TRBJ2-7,TRBV7-6,ASSVDRESYEQY